This is a list of T cell receptor beta chains from one sample in a study of cytomegalovirus exposure and HLA in healthy donors. The method was immunoSEQ multiplex PCR; TCRdb's version includes in-frame clones alone and lacks a portion of them. The table shows tens of thousands of clones, with roughly 90% occurring only once. The material sequenced was PBMCs. These receptor sequences come from a young man in good health and CMV-seronegative. Each CDR3 is given with its conserved first and last residue. D genes are given only for firm matches. Some rows have no size entry. The others give once, few or many, or a class for an expanded clone.

>TRBD1|TRBV18|TRBJ2-4|-
TGTGCCAGCTCAAAGTCACAGGGGTTGGACATTCAGTACTTC
CASSKSQGLDIQYF
>TRBD2|TRBV7-9|TRBJ2-5|-
TGTGCCAGCAGCCCACCGATCGGGGGGGTTTTGCAAGAGACCCAGTACTTC
CASSPPIGGVLQETQYF
>TRBD1|TRBV29-1|TRBJ2-7|-
TGCAGCGTTGAAGTCGGGACCGGGACAGGGGTCAGGTACGAGCAGTACTTC
CSVEVGTGTGVRYEQYF
>TRBD1|TRBV28|TRBJ1-2|-
TGTGCGACTGACAGGGGAAGGTATGGCTACACCTTC
CATDRGRYGYTF
>-|TRBV9|TRBJ1-1|-
TGTGCCAGCAGCGCGACAGTTACCACTGAAGCTTTCTTT
CASSATVTTEAFF
>-|TRBV19|TRBJ2-7|-
TGTGCCAGTAGTATGGCAGGGGTACCCTACGAGCAGTACTTC
CASSMAGVPYEQYF
>-|TRBV6-5|TRBJ1-2|few
TGTGCCAGCTGGGCGATTGGAAGCTACACCTTC
CASWAIGSYTF
>-|TRBV6-1|TRBJ2-7|-
TGTGCCAGCAGTCTCAGGGTCTCCTACGAGCAGTACTTC
CASSLRVSYEQYF
>-|TRBV6-5|TRBJ2-3|-
TGTGCCAGCAACAAACAGGGATTATACACAGATACGCAGTATTTT
CASNKQGLYTDTQYF
>-|TRBV9|TRBJ2-2|-
TGTGCCAGCAGCGTTAGGAACACCGGGGAGCTGTTTTTT
CASSVRNTGELFF
>TRBD1|TRBV7-9|TRBJ1-4|-
TGTGCCAGCAGCTTAGGGGACAGGGGATTAGGGACTAATGAAAAACTGTTTTTT
CASSLGDRGLGTNEKLFF